The rows below give T cell receptor beta chains drawn from one sample of a study of shared clonotypes between healthy human individuals. The method was immunoSEQ multiplex PCR; TCRdb's version includes in-frame clones alone and lacks a portion of them. The sample lists 800,000 to 1,200,000 clones, roughly 74% occurring once. The material sequenced was memory CD4+ T cells from PBMCs. Receptor source: a man aged 18 to 29 in good health. Some clones in this sample may be carry-over from other donors' samples. CDR3s include the opening cysteine and the closing phenylalanine or tryptophan. D genes are given only for firm matches. The size field is filled for only some rows; it gives once, few, many or a size class.

TRBD2	TRBV10-1	NA	19	TRBJ2-1	TGCGCCAGCAGTGAGCCGCTCCTGCGGGAGGGACCCCTAGTATATGAGCAGTTCTTC	CASSEPLLREGPLVYEQFF
TRBD2	TRBV27	NA	16	TRBJ2-3	TGTGCCAGCAGCAGGCGTCTAGCGGGAGGTACAGATACGCAGTATTTT	CASSRRLAGGTDTQYF
NA	TRBV5-6	NA	11	TRBJ2-1	TGTGCCAGCAGCTCTTACAATGAGCAGTTCTTC	CASSSYNEQFF
TRBD1	TRBV2	NA	15	TRBJ2-1	TGTGCCAGCAAGTTTCTGGGACAGGGTGGGCAAGAGCAGTTCTTC	CASKFLGQGGQEQFF
NA	TRBV20-1	NA	11	TRBJ2-5	TGCAGTGCAATAAAGGGGGAGACCCAGTACTTC	CSAIKGETQYF
NA	TRBV7-3	NA	13	TRBJ2-3	TGTGCCAGCAGCCTCAGGGGCGCAGATACGCAGTATTTT	CASSLRGADTQYF
TRBD2	TRBV4-2	NA	16	TRBJ2-5	TGTGCCAGCAGCAAGGGACTAGCGGGAGGTAGAGAGACCCAGTACTTC	CASSKGLAGGRETQYF
TRBD2	TRBV10-3	few	20	TRBJ2-7	TGTGCCATCAGTGAGTCGAGCGGCGGACTAGCGGCCAGCTCGAGTGTAAAGCAGTACTTC	CAISESSGGLAASSSVKQYF
NA	TRBV9	NA	14	TRBJ2-3	TGTGCCAGCAGCGTGGACGGATTCACAGATACGCAGTATTTT	CASSVDGFTDTQYF
NA	TRBV7-9	few	17	TRBJ1-3	TGTGCCAGCAGCTCCGTGGAGGGCCTAAGCTCTGGAAACACCATATATTTT	CASSSVEGLSSGNTIYF
NA	TRBV19	NA	14	TRBJ2-6	TGTGCCAGTAGTGCCTACTCTGGGGCCAACGTCCTGACTTTC	CASSAYSGANVLTF
TRBD1	TRBV6-1	NA	14	TRBJ1-2	TGTGCCAGCAGTGAAGCGGGACAGCTCTATGGCTACACCTTC	CASSEAGQLYGYTF
TRBD2	TRBV7-2	once	12	TRBJ2-2	TGTGCCAGCTGGGAGGGGACCGGGGAGCTGTTTTTT	CASWEGTGELFF
NA	TRBV4-2	NA	14	TRBJ2-7	TGTGCCAGCAGCCAAGACCTCCGGTCCTACGAGCAGTACTTC	CASSQDLRSYEQYF
TRBD2	TRBV7-8	once	19	TRBJ2-2	TGTGCCAGCAGCGGATATCGGAGCGGACTAGCGGGAGAGATCGGGGAGCTGTTTTTT	CASSGYRSGLAGEIGELFF
NA	TRBV7-3	NA	15	TRBJ2-5	TGTGCCAGCAGCACCTCCGGGACTGGACAAGAGACCCAGTACTTC	CASSTSGTGQETQYF
TRBD1	TRBV11-2	few	13	TRBJ1-2	TGTGCCAGCAGCCCGGACAGGCTCTATGGCTACACCTTC	CASSPDRLYGYTF
NA	TRBV5-1	NA	13	TRBJ2-5	TGCGCCAGCAGCTGGGGGGCCCAAGAGACCCAGTACTTC	CASSWGAQETQYF
TRBD2	TRBV27	few	14	TRBJ2-7	TGTGCCAGACGAGGGGAGGAGCGGGAGCTGGAGCAGTACTTC	CARRGEERELEQYF
TRBD2	TRBV6-1	NA	17	TRBJ2-1	TGTGCCAGCAGTGTCTTCGGGGGGAGGGGCTCCTACAATGAGCAGTTCTTC	CASSVFGGRGSYNEQFF
NA	TRBV6-1	once	12	TRBJ1-4	TGTGCCAGCAGGAGGGGGGATGAAAAACTGTTTTTT	CASRRGDEKLFF
TRBD2	TRBV27	NA	14	TRBJ2-1	TGTGCCAGCAGTTACGCCGGGACTAGAATTGAGCAGTTCTTC	CASSYAGTRIEQFF
NA	TRBV2	NA	12	TRBJ2-3	TGTGCCAGCAGTGAAGGCCAGGATACGCAGTATTTT	CASSEGQDTQYF
NA	TRBV29-1	NA	11	TRBJ1-2	TGCAGCGCGGGAGACAACTATGGCTACACCTTC	CSAGDNYGYTF
NA	TRBV18	NA	15	TRBJ1-2	TGTGCCAGCTCACCACGGCAGGGGAGTATGGATGGCTACACCTTC	CASSPRQGSMDGYTF
TRBD2	TRBV28	NA	16	TRBJ2-7	TGTGCCAGCAGTTCTCCCGCTAGCGGGAGAACAAGAGAGCAGTACTTC	CASSSPASGRTREQYF
NA	TRBV4-1	few	12	TRBJ1-1	TGCGCCAGCAGCCAAGAGGGGTTAGGAGCTTTCTTT	CASSQEGLGAFF
TRBD1	TRBV7-9	NA	19	TRBJ2-6	TGTGCCAGCAGCGCGATCCGACAGGGGGCTTCCTTCTGGGCCAACGTCCTGACTTTC	CASSAIRQGASFWANVLTF
TRBD2	TRBV9	NA	17	TRBJ2-3	TGTGCCAGCAGCGTAGGTGGCGGGAGGGCCGGCACAGATACGCAGTATTTT	CASSVGGGRAGTDTQYF
NA	TRBV2	NA	12	TRBJ1-3	TGTGCCAGCAGTGGGGACACGGACACCATATATTTT	CASSGDTDTIYF
NA	TRBV5-5	NA	17	TRBJ1-2	TGTGCCAGCAGCCAAACCCTCCGCGCAGTTCAAGACTATGGCTACACCTTC	CASSQTLRAVQDYGYTF
NA	TRBV9	few	13	TRBJ1-5	TGTGCCAGCAGCGTAGGCCCCGATCAGCCCCAGCATTTT	CASSVGPDQPQHF
NA	TRBV6-1	NA	12	TRBJ2-3	TGTGCCAGCAGTGATGTGGCAGATACGCAGTATTTT	CASSDVADTQYF
NA	TRBV27	NA	15	TRBJ2-7	TGTGCCAGCAGTTTATCCCGCCCCCGGAGCTACGAGCAGTACTTC	CASSLSRPRSYEQYF
TRBD2	TRBV5-4	NA	15	TRBJ2-5	TGTGCCAGCAGCGCCGGGACCCCGGGGGGAGAGACCCAGTACTTC	CASSAGTPGGETQYF
TRBD2	TRBV5-6	many	18	TRBJ2-1	TGTGCCAGCAGCTTGTTGACTAGCGGGAGTTTGAGATACAATGAGCAGTTCTTC	CASSLLTSGSLRYNEQFF
TRBD1	TRBV11-2	NA	15	TRBJ1-1	TGTGCCAGCAGCTCTAGCAGGGGGACGACAACTGAAGCTTTCTTT	CASSSSRGTTTEAFF
TRBD2	TRBV15	NA	15	TRBJ2-1	TGTGCCACCAGCAGCCCCATAGGACTAGCGGGAGAGCAGTTCTTC	CATSSPIGLAGEQFF
NA	TRBV4-2	NA	15	TRBJ2-7	TGTGCCAGCAGCCAAGATCCCGGGACCGGGCCAGGGCAGTACTTC	CASSQDPGTGPGQYF
TRBD2	TRBV5-4	NA	14	TRBJ2-7	TGTGCCAGCAGCAAGACTAGCGGTAACTACGAGCAGTACTTC	CASSKTSGNYEQYF
NA	TRBV5-1	once	16	TRBJ2-3	TGCGCCAGCAGCTTGGAAGGGTTACCCCGCACAGATACGCAGTATTTT	CASSLEGLPRTDTQYF
NA	TRBV19	once	14	TRBJ2-2	TGTGCCAGTACTCGCATCCAGGGTACCGGGGAGCTGTTTTTT	CASTRIQGTGELFF
TRBD1	TRBV28	NA	16	TRBJ1-1	TGTGCCAGCAGATATCTATTGGGACAGGGAAACACTGAAGCTTTCTTT	CASRYLLGQGNTEAFF
TRBD1	TRBV27	NA	18	TRBJ1-5	TGTGCCAGCAGTTCTATAGGGACAGCGATAGATAGCAATCAGCCCCAGCATTTT	CASSSIGTAIDSNQPQHF
TRBD2	TRBV5-4	NA	15	TRBJ2-2	TGTGCCAGCAGCGCGGGAGGGGGAGAAGCCGGGGAGCTGTTTTTT	CASSAGGGEAGELFF
TRBD2	TRBV7-2	NA	17	TRBJ2-1	TGTGCCAGCAGCGTACTAGCGGGAGGGCCCTCCTACAATGAGCAGTTCTTC	CASSVLAGGPSYNEQFF